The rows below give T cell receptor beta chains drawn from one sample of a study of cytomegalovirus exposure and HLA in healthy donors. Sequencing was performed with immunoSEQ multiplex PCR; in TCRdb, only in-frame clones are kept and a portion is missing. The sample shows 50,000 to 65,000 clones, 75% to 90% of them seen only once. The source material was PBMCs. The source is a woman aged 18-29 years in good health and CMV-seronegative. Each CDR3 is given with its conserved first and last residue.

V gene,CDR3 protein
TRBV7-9,CASSTSRISYEQYF
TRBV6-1,CASSEGGQGYETQYF
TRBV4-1,CASSQGTGDSGANVLTF
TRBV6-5,CASKSRTGEFYGYTF
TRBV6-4,CASSVGTGLGNEQFF
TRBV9,CASSRGSASTDTQYF
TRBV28,CAIHRTGTGIQYF
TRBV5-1,CASSAGGPNYGYTF
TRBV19,CASARGGRSGNTIYF
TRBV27,CASSLSAGGNQPQHF
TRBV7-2,CASSPDGTGVRTEAFF
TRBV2,CASKGDRALRAFF
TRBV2,CASIPGGAGQGYGYTF
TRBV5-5,CASSLGQGEVETQYF
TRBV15,CATSFLAGDETQYF